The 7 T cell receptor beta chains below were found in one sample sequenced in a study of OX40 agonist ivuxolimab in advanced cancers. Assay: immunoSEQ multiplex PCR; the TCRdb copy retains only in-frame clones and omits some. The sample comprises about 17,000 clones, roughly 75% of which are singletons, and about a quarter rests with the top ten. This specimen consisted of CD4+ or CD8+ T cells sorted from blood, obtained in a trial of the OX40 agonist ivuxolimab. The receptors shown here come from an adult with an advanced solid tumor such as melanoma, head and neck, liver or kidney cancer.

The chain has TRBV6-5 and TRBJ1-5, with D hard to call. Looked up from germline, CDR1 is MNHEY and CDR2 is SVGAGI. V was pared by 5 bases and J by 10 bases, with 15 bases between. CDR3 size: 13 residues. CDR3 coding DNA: TGTGCCAGCAGTCACAGCTACGGGTTACCCCAGCATTTT. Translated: CASSHSYGLPQHF.

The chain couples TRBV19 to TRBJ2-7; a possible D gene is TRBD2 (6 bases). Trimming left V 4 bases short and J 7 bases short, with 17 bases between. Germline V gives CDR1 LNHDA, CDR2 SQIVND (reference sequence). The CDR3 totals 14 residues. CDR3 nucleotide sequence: TGTGCCAGTAGTACCCGGGGAGGAGCCGAGGAGCAGTACTTC. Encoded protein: CASSTRGGAEEQYF.

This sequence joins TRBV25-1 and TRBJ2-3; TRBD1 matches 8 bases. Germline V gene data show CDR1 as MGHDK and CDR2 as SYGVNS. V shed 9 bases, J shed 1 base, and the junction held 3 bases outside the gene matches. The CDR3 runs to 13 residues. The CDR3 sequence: CASQGAGTDTQYF. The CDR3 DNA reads TGTGCCAGTCAGGGGGCCGGCACAGATACGCAGTATTTT.

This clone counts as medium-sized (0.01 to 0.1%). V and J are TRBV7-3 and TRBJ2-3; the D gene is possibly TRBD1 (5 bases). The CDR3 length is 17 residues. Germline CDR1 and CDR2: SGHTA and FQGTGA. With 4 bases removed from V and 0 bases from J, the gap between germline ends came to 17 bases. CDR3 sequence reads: CASSSFLRDLSTDTQYF. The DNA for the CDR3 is TGTGCCAGCAGCTCCTTCCTCAGGGATCTCAGCACAGATACGCAGTATTTT.

The CDR3 sequence is CASSPNTYGYTEAFF. CDR3 DNA sequence: TGTGCCAGCAGCCCTAACACCTATGGGTACACTGAAGCTTTCTTT. The J gene is TRBJ1-1, the V gene TRBV7-9; unclear D gene. From germline, CDR1 is SEHNR and CDR2 FQNEAQ (reference sequence). V lost 5 bases to trimming and J lost 3 bases, with 16 bases between them. The CDR3 extends over 15 amino acids.

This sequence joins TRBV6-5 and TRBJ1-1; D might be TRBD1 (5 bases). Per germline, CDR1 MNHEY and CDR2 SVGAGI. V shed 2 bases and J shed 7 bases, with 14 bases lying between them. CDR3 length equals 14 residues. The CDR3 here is CASSYPPQGVEAFF. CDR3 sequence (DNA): TGTGCCAGCAGTTACCCCCCCCAGGGTGTTGAAGCTTTCTTT.

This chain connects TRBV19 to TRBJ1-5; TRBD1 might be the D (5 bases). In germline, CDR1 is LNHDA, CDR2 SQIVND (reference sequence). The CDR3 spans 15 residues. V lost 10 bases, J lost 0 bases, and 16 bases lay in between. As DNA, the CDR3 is TGTGCCACCGAGGGGCGGAGATATAGCAATCAGCCCCAGCATTTT. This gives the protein CATEGRRYSNQPQHF.